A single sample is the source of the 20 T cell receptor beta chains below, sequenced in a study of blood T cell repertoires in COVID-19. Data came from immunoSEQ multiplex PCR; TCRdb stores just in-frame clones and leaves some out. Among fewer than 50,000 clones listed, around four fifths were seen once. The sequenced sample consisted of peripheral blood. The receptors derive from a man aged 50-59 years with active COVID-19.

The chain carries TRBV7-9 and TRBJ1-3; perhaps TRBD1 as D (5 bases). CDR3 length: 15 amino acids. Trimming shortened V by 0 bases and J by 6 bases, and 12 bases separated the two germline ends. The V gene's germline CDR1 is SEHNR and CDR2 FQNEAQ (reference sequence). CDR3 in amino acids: CASSLADISINTIYF. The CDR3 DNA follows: TGTGCCAGCAGCTTAGCGGACATCTCCATAAACACCATATATTTT.

CDR3 sequence reads: CASSQTQNTEAFF. Written as DNA, the CDR3 is TGTGCCAGCAGCCAAACACAGAACACTGAAGCTTTCTTT. This chain links TRBV3-1 (or the pseudogene TRBV3-2) with TRBJ1-1; no clear D gene. V dropped 2 bases and J dropped 1 base, with 5 bases sitting between them. From germline, CDR1 is LGHDT and CDR2 YNNKEL (reference sequence). The CDR3 loop spans 13 amino acids.

CDR3 sequence reads: CASSHRDRDIDTQYF. The CDR3 DNA is TGCGCCAGCAGCCACAGAGACAGGGACATAGATACGCAGTATTTT. The V gene is TRBV4-1, the J gene TRBJ2-3; 7 positions match TRBD1. CDR1 and CDR2 (germline): MGHRA, YSYEKL. This CDR3 has 15 residues. The V segment lost 3 bases and the J segment 5 bases; nucleotides outside the gene matches: 8.

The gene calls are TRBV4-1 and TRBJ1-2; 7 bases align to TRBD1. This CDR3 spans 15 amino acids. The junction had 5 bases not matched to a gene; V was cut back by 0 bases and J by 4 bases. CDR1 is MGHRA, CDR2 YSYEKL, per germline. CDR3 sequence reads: CASSQETGAPYGYTF. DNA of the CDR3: TGCGCCAGCAGCCAAGAAACAGGGGCGCCCTATGGCTACACCTTC.

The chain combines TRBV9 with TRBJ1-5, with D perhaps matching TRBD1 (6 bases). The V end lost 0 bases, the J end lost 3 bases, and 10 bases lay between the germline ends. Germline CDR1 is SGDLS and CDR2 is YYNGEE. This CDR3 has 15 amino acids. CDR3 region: CASSVAGQLNQPQHF. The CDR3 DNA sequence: TGTGCCAGCAGCGTAGCCGGACAGCTCAATCAGCCCCAGCATTTT.

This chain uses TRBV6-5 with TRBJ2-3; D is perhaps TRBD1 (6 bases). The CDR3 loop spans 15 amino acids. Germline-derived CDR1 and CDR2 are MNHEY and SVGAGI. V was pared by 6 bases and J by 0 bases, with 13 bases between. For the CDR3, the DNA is TGTGCCAGCAGCGGACAGCCGACTAGCACAGATACGCAGTATTTT. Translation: CASSGQPTSTDTQYF.

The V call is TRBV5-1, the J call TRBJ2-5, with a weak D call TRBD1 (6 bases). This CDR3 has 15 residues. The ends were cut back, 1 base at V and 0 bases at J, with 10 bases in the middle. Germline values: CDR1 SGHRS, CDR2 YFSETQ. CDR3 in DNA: TGCGCCAGCAGCTTGAGCAGGGGCTACCAAGAGACCCAGTACTTC. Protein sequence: CASSLSRGYQETQYF. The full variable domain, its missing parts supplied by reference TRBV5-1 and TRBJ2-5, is KAGVTQTPRYLIKTRGQQVTLSCSPISGHRSVSWYQQTPGQGLQFLFEYFSETQRNKGNFPGRFSGRQFSNSRSEMNVSTLELGDSALYLCASSLSRGYQETQYFGPGTRLLVL.

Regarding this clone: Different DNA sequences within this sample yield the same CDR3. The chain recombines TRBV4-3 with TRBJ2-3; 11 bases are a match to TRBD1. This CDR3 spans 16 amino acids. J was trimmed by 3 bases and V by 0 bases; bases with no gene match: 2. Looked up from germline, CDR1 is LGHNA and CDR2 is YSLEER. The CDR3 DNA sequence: TGCGCCAGCAGCCAAGAAGGGACAGGGGGTACAGATACGCAGTATTTT. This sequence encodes CASSQEGTGGTDTQYF.

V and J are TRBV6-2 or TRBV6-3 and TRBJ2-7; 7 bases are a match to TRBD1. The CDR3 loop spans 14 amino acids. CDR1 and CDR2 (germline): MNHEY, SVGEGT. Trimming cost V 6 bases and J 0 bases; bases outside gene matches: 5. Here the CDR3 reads CASSNRGPSYEQYF. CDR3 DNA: TGTGCCAGCAGCAACAGGGGTCCCTCCTACGAGCAGTACTTC.

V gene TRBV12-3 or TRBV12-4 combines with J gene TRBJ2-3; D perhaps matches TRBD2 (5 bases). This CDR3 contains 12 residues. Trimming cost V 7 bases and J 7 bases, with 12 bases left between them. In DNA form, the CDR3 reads TGTGCCAGCACCCTTGGAGGACATACGCAGTATTTT. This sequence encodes CASTLGGHTQYF.

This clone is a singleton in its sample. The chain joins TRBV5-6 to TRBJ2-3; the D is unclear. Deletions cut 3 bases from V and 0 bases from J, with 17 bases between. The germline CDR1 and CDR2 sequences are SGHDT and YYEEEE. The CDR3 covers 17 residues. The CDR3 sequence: CASSYVWALTSTDTQYF. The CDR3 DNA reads TGTGCCAGCAGCTACGTCTGGGCCCTTACTAGCACAGATACGCAGTATTTT.

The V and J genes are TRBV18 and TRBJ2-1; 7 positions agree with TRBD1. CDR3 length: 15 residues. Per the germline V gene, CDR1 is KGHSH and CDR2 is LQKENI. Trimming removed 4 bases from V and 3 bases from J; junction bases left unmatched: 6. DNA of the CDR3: TGTGCCAGCTCACTCGACAGGGACCACTACAATGAGCAGTTCTTC. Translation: CASSLDRDHYNEQFF.

This chain's CDR3 is CASSYGHANTGELFF. Written as DNA, the CDR3 is TGTGCCAGCAGTTACGGGCACGCGAACACCGGGGAGCTGTTTTTT. This chain uses TRBV6-5 with TRBJ2-2; D unresolved. There are 15 residues in the CDR3. V lost 2 bases, J lost 0 bases, and 7 bases lay in between. CDR1 is MNHEY and CDR2 is SVGAGI in the germline V gene.

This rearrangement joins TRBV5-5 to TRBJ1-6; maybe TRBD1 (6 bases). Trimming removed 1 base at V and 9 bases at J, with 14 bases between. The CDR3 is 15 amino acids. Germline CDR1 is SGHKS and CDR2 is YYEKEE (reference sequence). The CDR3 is CASSLWQGTGSPLHF. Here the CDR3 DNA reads TGTGCCAGCAGCTTGTGGCAGGGGACCGGTTCACCCCTCCACTTT.

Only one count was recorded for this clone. CDR3 DNA: TGTGCCAGCAGCCGCAGGGCTGGAGAGACCCAGTACTTC. This translates into CASSRRAGETQYF. The rearrangement joins TRBV7-6 to TRBJ2-5; possibly TRBD1 for D (5 bases). Trimming cost V 5 bases and J 4 bases, with 11 bases left between them. CDR1 and CDR2 from the germline V gene are SGHVS and FNYEAQ. This CDR3 has 13 residues. Combining the CDR3 with reference TRBV7-6 and TRBJ2-5 gives the whole variable domain GAGVSQSPRYKVTKRGQDVALRCDPISGHVSLYWYRQALGQGPEFLTYFNYEAQQDKSGLPNDRFSAERPEGSISTLTIQRTEQRDSAMYRCASSRRAGETQYFGPGTRLLVL.

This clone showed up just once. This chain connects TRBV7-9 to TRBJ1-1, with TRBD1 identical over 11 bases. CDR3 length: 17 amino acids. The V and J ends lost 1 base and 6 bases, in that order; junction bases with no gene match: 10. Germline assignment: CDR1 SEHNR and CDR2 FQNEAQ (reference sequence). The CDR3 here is CASSLGQPGQGVAEAFF. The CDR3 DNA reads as TGTGCCAGCAGCTTAGGTCAACCGGGACAGGGGGTGGCTGAAGCTTTCTTT.

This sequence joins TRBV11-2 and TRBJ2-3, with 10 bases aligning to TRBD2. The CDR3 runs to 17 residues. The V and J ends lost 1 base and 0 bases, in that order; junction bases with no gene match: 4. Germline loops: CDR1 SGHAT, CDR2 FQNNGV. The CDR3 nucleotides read TGTGCCAGCAGCTTAGGTCTAGCGGGGGTAAGCACAGATACGCAGTATTTT. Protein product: CASSLGLAGVSTDTQYF. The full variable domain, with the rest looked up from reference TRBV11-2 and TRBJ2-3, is EAGVAQSPRYKIIEKRQSVAFWCNPISGHATLYWYQQILGQGPKLLIQFQNNGVVDDSQLPKDRFSAERLKGVDSTLKIQPAKLEDSAVYLCASSLGLAGVSTDTQYFGPGTRLTVL.

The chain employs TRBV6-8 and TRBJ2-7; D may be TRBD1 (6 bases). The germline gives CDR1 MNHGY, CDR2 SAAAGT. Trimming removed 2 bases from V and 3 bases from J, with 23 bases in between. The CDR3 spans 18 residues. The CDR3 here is CASSYPGPPGHQNYEQYF. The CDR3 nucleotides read TGTGCCAGCAGTTACCCTGGACCACCGGGACACCAGAACTACGAGCAGTACTTC.

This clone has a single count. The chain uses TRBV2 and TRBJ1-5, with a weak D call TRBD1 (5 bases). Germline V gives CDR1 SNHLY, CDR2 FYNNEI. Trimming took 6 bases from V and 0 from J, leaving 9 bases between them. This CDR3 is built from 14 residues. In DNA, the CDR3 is TGTGCCAGCAGCATCGACAGTAGCAATCAGCCCCAGCATTTT. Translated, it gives CASSIDSSNQPQHF.

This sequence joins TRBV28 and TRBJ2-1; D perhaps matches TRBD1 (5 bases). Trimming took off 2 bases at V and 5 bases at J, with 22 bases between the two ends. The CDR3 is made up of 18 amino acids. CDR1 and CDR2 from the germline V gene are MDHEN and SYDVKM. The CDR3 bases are TGTGCCAGCAGTTTAGAAGGGGCCCTTTGGGGTGGGGACAATGAGCAGTTCTTC. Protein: CASSLEGALWGGDNEQFF.